A selection of T cell receptor beta chains follows, all from one sample in a study of blood T cell repertoires in COVID-19. TCRdb's copy holds only in-frame clones and misses some; the assay was immunoSEQ multiplex PCR. The data show tens of thousands of clones, around 83% seen once. The sequencing sample was made of peripheral blood. These receptors all come from a woman aged 55 to 70 with acute or convalescent COVID-19. Both conserved end residues are part of each CDR3. D genes are given only for firm matches. Size is omitted from some rows. Given values are once, few, many or a class for expanded clones.

j_call d_call v_call clone_size cdr3_aa cdr3_nt
TRBJ2-1 TRBD2 TRBV11-2 NA CASSLGSSGGAQRINEQFF TGTGCCAGCAGCTTAGGGTCTAGCGGGGGCGCTCAAAGGATAAATGAGCAGTTCTTC
TRBJ1-2 TRBD1 TRBV7-9 NA CASSLVGQGYYGYTF TGTGCCAGCAGCTTAGTAGGACAGGGGTACTATGGCTACACCTTC
TRBJ1-6 NA TRBV6-1 NA CASSEGRMYSSYNSPLHF TGTGCCAGCAGTGAAGGACGGATGTACAGCTCCTATAATTCACCCCTCCACTTT
TRBJ1-1 TRBD1 TRBV10-1 NA CASSETTGRAFF TGCGCCAGCAGTGAGACGACAGGGCGTGCTTTCTTT
TRBJ1-5 NA TRBV27 NA CASSLSGPGRQPQHF TGTGCCAGCAGTTTATCGGGCCCCGGTAGGCAGCCCCAGCATTTT
TRBJ1-2 NA TRBV27 NA CASSFKGLGYGYTF TGTGCCAGCAGTTTCAAGGGGCTCGGATATGGCTACACCTTC
TRBJ2-3 NA TRBV6-6 once CASQQGRADTQYF TGTGCCAGCCAACAGGGTCGGGCAGATACGCAGTATTTT
TRBJ1-2 NA TRBV19 NA CASSMMDSQGIHYGYTF TGTGCCAGTAGTATGATGGATTCCCAGGGGATCCACTATGGCTACACCTTC
TRBJ2-2 NA TRBV5-4 NA CASSLGQGLSNTGELFF TGTGCCAGCAGCTTGGGGCAGGGCCTTTCGAACACCGGGGAGCTGTTTTTT
TRBJ2-7 TRBD1 TRBV6-6 once CASSPGVTERGLSYEQYF TGTGCCAGCAGTCCTGGGGTGACCGAGAGGGGGCTCTCCTACGAGCAGTACTTC
TRBJ1-1 NA TRBV4-2 NA CASSQDPAGLNTEAFF TGTGCCAGCAGCCAAGACCCGGCGGGATTGAACACTGAAGCTTTCTTT
TRBJ1-3 NA TRBV3-1/TRBV3-2 NA CASSQDLDSGNTIYF TGTGCCAGCAGCCAAGATTTAGACTCTGGAAACACCATATATTTT
TRBJ2-3 TRBD2 TRBV5-1 once CASSQTSGGRTDTQYF TGCGCCAGCAGCCAGACTAGCGGGGGACGCACAGATACGCAGTATTTT
TRBJ1-1 TRBD1 TRBV19 NA CATGQGALSTEAFF TGTGCCACCGGACAGGGGGCTTTATCGACTGAAGCTTTCTTT
TRBJ2-1 TRBD2 TRBV30 few CAWGGRAGAHNEQFF TGTGCCTGGGGGGGACGAGCGGGGGCTCACAATGAGCAGTTCTTC
TRBJ2-3 TRBD2 TRBV7-3 NA CASSHGRRGATDTQYF TGTGCCAGCAGCCACGGGAGGCGGGGGGCCACAGATACGCAGTATTTT
TRBJ1-2 NA TRBV9 NA CASSRQEHYGYTF TGTGCCAGCAGCAGGCAGGAACACTATGGCTACACCTTC
TRBJ1-4 TRBD1 TRBV5-1 once CASSSTRGLGEKLFF TGCGCCAGCAGCTCAACCAGGGGGCTTGGGGAAAAACTGTTTTTT
TRBJ2-7 TRBD1 TRBV18 NA CASSPRQGKHEQYF TGTGCCAGCTCACCCCGACAGGGGAAGCACGAGCAGTACTTC
TRBJ1-1 NA TRBV7-3 NA CASSLRQNTEAFF TGTGCCAGCAGCTTACGACAGAACACTGAAGCTTTCTTT
TRBJ1-5 TRBD1 TRBV5-1 NA CASSPTGGYQPQHF TGCGCCAGCAGCCCGACAGGGGGGTATCAGCCCCAGCATTTT
TRBJ2-3 NA TRBV6-5 NA CASSSGLLDTQYF TGTGCCAGCAGCTCCGGACTACTAGATACGCAGTATTTT
TRBJ1-6 NA TRBV2 once CASSRWEMGQGSSYNSPLHF TGTGCCAGCAGTCGATGGGAAATGGGCCAGGGGAGCTCCTATAATTCACCCCTCCACTTT
TRBJ2-1 TRBD2 TRBV6-1 NA CASSEERGGSYNEQFF TGTGCCAGCAGTGAAGAGCGGGGGGGCTCCTACAATGAGCAGTTCTTC
TRBJ1-5 TRBD1 TRBV5-6 once CASSQLSRTGLIQPQHF TGTGCCAGCAGCCAACTCTCGAGGACAGGGTTAATACAGCCCCAGCATTTT
TRBJ1-5 TRBD1 TRBV15 NA CATSPKDRGGNQPQHF TGTGCCACCAGCCCCAAGGACAGGGGAGGAAATCAGCCCCAGCATTTT
TRBJ2-3 TRBD1 TRBV5-1 once CAGRDSYSTDTQYF TGCGCCGGACGGGACAGCTATAGCACAGATACGCAGTATTTT
TRBJ1-3 TRBD1 TRBV9 once CASSATGTPGNTIYF TGTGCCAGCAGCGCGACAGGGACACCTGGAAACACCATATATTTT
TRBJ1-4 NA TRBV6-1 NA CASSDSFAGREKLFF TGTGCCAGCAGTGATAGCTTTGCGGGAAGGGAAAAACTGTTTTTT
TRBJ2-7 NA TRBV9 NA CASSVAGQDYEQYF TGTGCCAGCAGCGTAGCAGGGCAGGACTACGAGCAGTACTTC
TRBJ1-6 NA TRBV18 NA CASSPPDPGNSPLHF TGTGCCAGCTCACCGCCGGATCCAGGGAATTCACCCCTCCACTTT
TRBJ1-1 NA TRBV19 NA CASSIDSGLMNTEAFF TGTGCCAGTAGTATAGATTCAGGCCTCATGAACACTGAAGCTTTCTTT
TRBJ1-4 TRBD1 TRBV4-2 NA CASSQESGTGGREEKLFF TGTGCCAGCAGCCAAGAAAGCGGAACAGGGGGCCGTGAGGAAAAACTGTTTTTT
TRBJ1-1 TRBD1 TRBV7-3 NA CASSLGQGANTEAFF TGTGCCAGCAGCCTTGGACAGGGGGCGAACACTGAAGCTTTCTTT
TRBJ1-2 TRBD1 TRBV5-5 NA CASSDWTGYGYTF TGTGCCAGCAGCGATTGGACAGGCTATGGCTACACCTTC
TRBJ1-5 NA TRBV2 NA CAGRTEVNQPQHF TGTGCCGGTAGGACAGAAGTTAATCAGCCCCAGCATTTT
TRBJ2-2 NA TRBV27 NA CASSTYRGIGGELFF TGTGCCAGCAGTACCTACCGGGGGATCGGCGGGGAGCTGTTTTTT
TRBJ1-6 NA TRBV5-1 NA CASSLGRTYNSPLHF TGCGCCAGCAGCTTGGGGAGGACCTATAATTCACCCCTCCACTTT
TRBJ1-2 TRBD1 TRBV5-4 NA CASSLTQGLGYTF TGTGCCAGCAGCTTAACACAGGGGCTTGGCTACACCTTC
TRBJ2-1 NA TRBV18 once CASSPRDTTYNEQFF TGTGCCAGCTCACCCCGGGACACCACCTACAATGAGCAGTTCTTC
TRBJ2-7 NA TRBV11-2 NA CASSFLDTYEQYF TGTGCCAGCAGCTTTCTGGACACCTACGAGCAGTACTTC
TRBJ2-3 NA TRBV6-5 NA CASSYSGGAADTQYF TGTGCCAGCAGTTACTCGGGGGGGGCGGCAGATACGCAGTATTTT
TRBJ2-3 TRBD2 TRBV7-3 NA CASSKRGGSDTQYF TGTGCCAGCAGCAAGCGGGGGGGCTCAGATACGCAGTATTTT
TRBJ2-3 TRBD2 TRBV9 NA CASSYSGGAGDTQYF TGTGCCAGCAGCTATAGCGGGGGGGCCGGAGATACGCAGTATTTT
TRBJ2-5 NA TRBV19 NA CASSPRGRDQETQYF TGTGCCAGTAGTCCCAGAGGCAGAGACCAAGAGACCCAGTACTTC
TRBJ1-3 NA TRBV2 NA CASSGGLSGNTIYF TGTGCCAGCAGTGGTGGTCTATCTGGAAACACCATATATTTT
TRBJ2-4 NA TRBV4-1 once CASSQDRVTSRRYF TGCGCCAGCAGCCAAGATAGGGTAACTAGCAGGCGGTACTTC
TRBJ1-2 TRBD1 TRBV7-9 NA CASSLTTGGGEYGYTF TGTGCCAGCAGCTTAACAACAGGGGGCGGGGAATATGGCTACACCTTC
TRBJ2-7 TRBD1 TRBV9 NA CASSVDRDHEQYF TGTGCCAGCAGCGTCGACAGGGACCACGAGCAGTACTTC
TRBJ2-3 NA TRBV5-1 NA CASSLVGRVTDTQYF TGCGCCAGCAGCTTGGTGGGCAGAGTCACAGATACGCAGTATTTT
TRBJ2-3 NA TRBV4-2 NA CASSYLYGSADTQYF TGTGCCAGCAGCTATCTCTACGGGTCGGCGGATACGCAGTATTTT
TRBJ2-2 NA TRBV6-1 NA CASSELGAGTGELFF TGTGCCAGCAGTGAATTGGGGGCGGGCACCGGGGAGCTGTTTTTT
TRBJ1-6 NA TRBV5-4 NA CASSLDQDMNNSPLHF TGTGCCAGCAGCTTGGACCAGGACATGAATAATTCACCCCTCCACTTT
TRBJ1-4 TRBD1 TRBV25-1 NA CASSQTGTNEKLFF TGTGCCAGCAGCCAGACAGGGACTAATGAAAAACTGTTTTTT
TRBJ1-1 NA TRBV12-3/TRBV12-4 NA CASSPPPIAEAFF TGTGCCAGCAGTCCGCCTCCAATAGCTGAAGCTTTCTTT
TRBJ1-1 NA TRBV4-1 NA CASSQAGRDTEAFF TGCGCCAGCAGCCAGGCAGGGAGGGACACTGAAGCTTTCTTT
TRBJ1-6 TRBD1 TRBV18 NA CASSPGTGSSYNSPLHF TGTGCCAGCTCACCAGGGACAGGGAGCTCCTATAATTCACCCCTCCACTTT
TRBJ1-5 NA TRBV5-1 NA CASSLSPNQPQHF TGCGCCAGCAGCTTAAGCCCTAATCAGCCCCAGCATTTT
TRBJ1-1 TRBD1 TRBV5-1 NA CASSLGGQGIMNTEAFF TGCGCCAGCAGCTTGGGGGGACAGGGGATAATGAACACTGAAGCTTTCTTT
TRBJ1-2 TRBD1 TRBV5-6 NA CASSLGSGGENGYTF TGTGCCAGCAGCTTGGGGTCAGGGGGAGAGAATGGCTACACCTTC